The source of this TCR beta chain is a study of CD8+ T cells in alopecia areata. About the research overall: Treated patients' severity was scored by percentage of affected scalp area.

Treatment defined: oral pan-JAK inhibitor, 5-10 mg twice daily. Extracted RNA was reverse transcribed into cDNA, the sequencing template. Sequenced by immunoSEQ multiplex PCR; TCRdb stores in-frame clones only, minus some. This table has 35,000 to 50,000 clones, roughly 92% appearing once. About this clone: At the DNA level, this CDR3 is encoded by other sequences in the same sample as well.

The CDR3 length is 17 residues. Germline V gene data show CDR1 as SNHLY and CDR2 as FYNNEI. The V and J ends lost 4 bases and 1 base respectively, with 18 bases between them. The origin of this receptor is a human donor with alopecia areata. The sample was CD8+ T cells sorted from blood, taken at week 24, from a patient treated with tofacitinib. J is TRBJ2-3 and V is TRBV2; weak D call: TRBD1 (5 bases). The CDR3 here is CASSAPRTQDGTDTQYF. DNA of the CDR3: TGTGCCAGCAGTGCCCCTAGGACACAGGACGGCACAGATACGCAGTATTTT.